This paragraph covers one T cell receptor beta chain sequence. Its antigen remains unknown. The data stem from a study of chemoradiotherapy in HPV16-positive cancers. Study-level information: Functional T-cell assays on two HPV16-positive patients' cells defined candidate HPV-specific clones and common TCR motifs.

The CDR3 is made up of 15 amino acids. V was clipped by 0 bases and J by 3 bases; unmatched bases: 3. Germline CDR1 LGHNA, CDR2 YSLEER. General study results and limits: In HPV16-positive patients, HPV-responsive T-cell expansion tracked better recurrence-free survival.

The repertoire was sequenced with immunoSEQ multiplex PCR; TCRdb's copy has only in-frame clones and lacks some. The sample includes 50,000 to 55,000 clones, about nine tenths of them seen just once. The rearrangement links TRBV4-3 to TRBJ2-7, with 9 bases matching TRBD1. This TCR was recovered from a human donor with HPV-associated anogenital cancer. The starting material was blood, obtained from a patient who underwent chemoradiotherapy. The CDR3 coding sequence is TGCGCCAGCAGCCAAGAGACAGGGGGGTACTACGAGCAGTACTTC. This sequence encodes CASSQETGGYYEQYF.